Below are 18 T cell receptor beta chains sequenced from a single sample in a study of somatic mutations in cytotoxic T cells in rheumatoid arthritis. Produced via immunoSEQ multiplex PCR; TCRdb's table is partial and in-frame only. The sample consists of about 10,000 clones, around 77% of them appearing once. The sequenced sample was CD8+ T cells sorted from blood. These TCRs come from a man over 45 in good health.

The chain recombines TRBV7-9 with TRBJ2-7; tentatively, D is TRBD2 (5 bases). CDR1 and CDR2 from the germline V gene are SEHNR and FQNEAQ (reference sequence). This CDR3 has 12 amino acids. The V end lost 3 bases, the J end lost 6 bases, and 9 bases lay between the germline ends. The CDR3 bases are TGTGCCAGCAGCTTGGACTCTATCGAGCAGTACTTC. Translated: CASSLDSIEQYF.

The chain carries TRBV11-2 and TRBJ2-7; 9 nucleotides match TRBD1. V trimming: 5 bases; J trimming: 6 bases; junction bases outside the gene matches: 5. The CDR3 covers 13 residues. Germline V gene data show CDR1 as SGHAT and CDR2 as FQNNGV. The CDR3 spells CASSLGQGGEQYF. For the CDR3, the DNA is TGTGCCAGCAGCCTGGGACAGGGTGGCGAGCAGTACTTC.

The CDR3 nucleotides read TGTGCCAGTAGTCGGAAGGACAGGGGCGACGAGCAGTACTTC. Its translation: CASSRKDRGDEQYF. V gene TRBV19 combines with J gene TRBJ2-7; 9 bases line up with TRBD1. The CDR3 contains 14 residues. V shed 5 bases, J shed 5 bases, and the junction held 7 bases outside the gene matches. Looked up from germline, CDR1 is LNHDA and CDR2 is SQIVND (reference sequence).

This clone was counted a few times. The chain uses TRBV14 and TRBJ1-5, with a tentative D call TRBD1 (6 bases). The germline gives CDR1 SGHDN, CDR2 FVKESK. This CDR3 is built from 13 residues. Trimming removed 6 bases at V and 6 bases at J, with 12 bases between. CDR3 sequence reads: CASSPGGLQPQHF. The CDR3 DNA reads as TGTGCCAGCAGTCCCGGGGGGCTTCAGCCCCAGCATTTT.

This chain uses TRBV4-3 with TRBJ1-5; 7 bases match TRBD1. Per the germline V gene, CDR1 is LGHNA and CDR2 is YSLEER. J gave up 4 bases and V 2 bases, and 5 bases lay outside the gene matches. The CDR3 length is 15 residues. The CDR3 DNA follows: TGCGCCAGCAGCCAACGGACAGGCTTAAATCAGCCCCAGCATTTT. It encodes CASSQRTGLNQPQHF.

The chain is built from TRBV9 and TRBJ2-3, with a weak D call TRBD2 (5 bases). V lost 0 bases and J 0 bases, leaving 8 bases between the germline ends. There are 15 residues in the CDR3. Germline V gene data show CDR1 as SGDLS and CDR2 as YYNGEE. In nucleotides, the CDR3 is TGTGCCAGCAGCGTAGTGGCGGGCAGCACAGATACGCAGTATTTT. It encodes CASSVVAGSTDTQYF.

The genes are TRBV9 and TRBJ2-1, with TRBD2 matching 11 bases. The CDR3 spans 16 residues. Germline V gene sequence: CDR1 SGDLS, CDR2 YYNGEE. V shed 4 bases and J 7 bases; nucleotides not matched to a gene: 10. The CDR3 DNA is TGTGCCAGCAGCTCCCGTACTAGCGGGAGTAGTAATGAGCAGTTCTTC. Amino acid sequence: CASSSRTSGSSNEQFF.

The J gene is TRBJ2-3, the V gene TRBV29-1; the D gene is possibly TRBD2 (6 bases). This CDR3 is 11 amino acids long. Germline lookup yields CDR1 SQVTM and CDR2 ANQGSEA. Trimming pared 4 bases from V and 4 bases from J, leaving 6 bases between. The CDR3 DNA sequence: TGCAGCGTTGGGGAGGCAGATACGCAGTATTTT. This codes for CSVGEADTQYF.

This clone was picked up one time. The V call is TRBV5-1, the J call TRBJ1-5; D unresolved. Germline CDR1 is SGHRS and CDR2 is YFSETQ. Trimming removed 3 bases from V and 4 bases from J, with 14 bases in between. The CDR3 loop spans 15 amino acids. The CDR3 nucleotides read TGCGCCAGCAGCTGGAACCCGGGAGCTAATCAGCCCCAGCATTTT. This gives the protein CASSWNPGANQPQHF. Supplemented by reference TRBV5-1 and TRBJ1-5, the full variable domain reads KAGVTQTPRYLIKTRGQQVTLSCSPISGHRSVSWYQQTPGQGLQFLFEYFSETQRNKGNFPGRFSGRQFSNSRSEMNVSTLELGDSALYLCASSWNPGANQPQHFGDGTRLSIL.

The genes are TRBV28 and TRBJ2-1; 9 bases map to TRBD2. V lost 7 bases, J lost 7 bases, and 23 bases stayed unmatched. CDR1 is MDHEN, CDR2 SYDVKM, per germline. The CDR3 contains 19 residues. DNA of the CDR3: TGTGCCAGCACACCCACGGGGGGGGCGGGAGGGCCGTCCCGGAATGAGCAGTTCTTC. It specifies CASTPTGGAGGPSRNEQFF.

The rearrangement links TRBV5-8 to TRBJ2-3, with 7 bases aligning to TRBD2. V lost 4 bases and J lost 5; bases outside the gene matches: 10. CDR1 is SGHTS and CDR2 is YDEGEE in the germline V gene. CDR3 size: 15 residues. Here the CDR3 reads CASSRGLGSKDTQYF. As DNA, the CDR3 is TGTGCCAGCAGCCGTGGACTAGGGTCGAAAGATACGCAGTATTTT.

Note on this clone: It is likely a read error: a sequence one base away is far more abundant. The V call is TRBV4-1, the J call TRBJ2-7, with 11 bases lining up with TRBD1. With 4 bases clipped from V and 3 bases from J, the junction kept 5 bases outside the gene matches. Per germline, CDR1 MGHRA and CDR2 YSYEKL. The CDR3 has 15 residues. The CDR3, as DNA: TGCGCCAGCAGCCCGGGACAGGGGGAACGCTACGAGCAGTACTTC. This gives the protein CASSPGQGERYEQYF.

The chain employs TRBV19 and TRBJ2-1, with 7 bases fitting TRBD2. Germline lookup yields CDR1 LNHDA and CDR2 SQIVND (reference sequence). Trimming removed 0 bases from V and 3 bases from J; junction bases left unmatched: 8. CDR3 length: 17 residues. In DNA form, the CDR3 reads TGTGCCAGTAGTATAGATCTGGAGGCGGGGGTCTACAATGAGCAGTTCTTC. Protein: CASSIDLEAGVYNEQFF.

The chain recombines TRBV2 with TRBJ1-5, with D possibly TRBD1 on 5 matching bases. The V gene lost 6 bases and the J gene lost 0 bases, with 6 bases spanning the gap. The CDR3 length is 13 residues. Germline V gene lookup returns CDR1 SNHLY and CDR2 FYNNEI. For the CDR3, the DNA is TGTGCCAGCAGAGGGGATAGCAATCAGCCCCAGCATTTT. It translates to CASRGDSNQPQHF.

The V and J genes are TRBV4-1 and TRBJ1-6; 10 nucleotides line up with TRBD1. V shed 1 base, J shed 8 bases, and the junction held 5 bases outside the gene matches. CDR1 MGHRA and CDR2 YSYEKL come from the germline V gene. The CDR3 has 16 amino acids. The CDR3 DNA reads TGCGCCAGCAGCCAAGGCCCCGGGACAGGGGATTCACCCCTCCACTTT. It yields the protein CASSQGPGTGDSPLHF.

This chain joins TRBV27 and TRBJ2-5, with D perhaps TRBD2 (6 bases). The CDR3 sequence is 15 residues long. Between the trimmed V and J ends, which lost 7 bases and 10 bases, there was a span of 25 bases. CDR1 and CDR2 (germline): MNHEY, SMNVEV (reference sequence). For the CDR3, the DNA is TGTGCCAGCAACCCTAGTTACGCGGGGTCTAGGGGCCAGTACTTC. Protein: CASNPSYAGSRGQYF.

The rearrangement links TRBV27 to TRBJ2-3; 7 bases fit TRBD2. This CDR3 region has 14 residues. V was clipped by 3 bases and J by 6 bases; unmatched bases: 6. CDR1 and CDR2 (germline): MNHEY, SMNVEV (reference sequence). The chain's CDR3 is CASSFTRGGDTQYF. The CDR3, as DNA: TGTGCCAGCAGTTTTACTCGGGGAGGGGATACGCAGTATTTT.

This rearrangement joins TRBV7-3 to TRBJ2-3; 10 bases are a match to TRBD2. CDR1 SGHTA and CDR2 FQGTGA come from the germline V gene. The length of the CDR3 is 16 residues. Trimming removed 5 bases from V and 5 bases from J; junction bases left unmatched: 10. CDR3 residues: CASSPRTSGSGDTQYF. The CDR3 DNA reads TGTGCCAGCAGCCCCCGGACTAGCGGCAGTGGAGATACGCAGTATTTT.